This T cell receptor (beta chain) emerged from a study of T cells after yellow fever vaccination. TCRdb analysed the 5' RACE reads with MiXCR anew, one entry per CDR3 protein. There are about 13,000 distinct CDR3 sequences in the sample; 4% to 6% occur only once, and less than 55% lies in the top ten. This clonotype was recorded at least ten times. After removal of 4 bases from V and 7 bases from J, the junction contained 10 bases not matched to a gene. There are 14 residues in the CDR3. Per the germline V gene, CDR1 is SGHTA and CDR2 is FQGNSA. Findings and limits, study-wide: Clones that expanded after primary vaccination mostly reappeared after the booster (just over 95% CD4, about 89% CD8).

This sequence joins TRBV7-2 and TRBJ2-7; TRBD1 agrees at 7 bases. Sequencing used PBMCs, either bulk or a sorted T-cell subset (CD4+, CD8+, memory, or dextramer-sorted; not recorded which), obtained 45 days after the yellow fever booster vaccination. The sequence was obtained from a man aged 25 to 40 who received the YFV17D yellow fever vaccine. The CDR3 protein is CASSSDYYRGEQYF. CDR3 DNA: TGTGCCAGCAGCTCCGACTACTACAGGGGTGAGCAGTACTTC.